This T cell receptor beta chain was retrieved from a study of T cell repertoires in cytomegalovirus infection (dated by TCRdb to between 2018 and 2021). Regarding the complete study: Recently identified HLA-C-restricted CMV epitopes, whose presentation resists viral immunomodulation, were targeted by peptide stimulations together with well-studied HLA-B-restricted epitopes. Donor HLA type was relevant to the analysis, because carriage of CMV infection together with the matching HLA type was indicated by public TCR beta signatures. Here is what the overall study found, with its caveats: The ex vivo response was dominated by HLA-C-restricted CMV-specific TCR beta clonotypes, which also provided the single most frequent clonotype in two of eight donors. In both this cohort and an independent approximately 400-donor cohort, the cumulative frequency of public TCR beta family members distinguished carriers of CMV infection plus the relevant HLA type.

The table lists this clonotype with many counts. Its recognized antigen is unknown. Base qualities are not provided; no much larger clone lies one nucleotide away. The instrument was an Illumina HiSeq 1500. TCRdb reprocessing: public reads trimmed at Q25 with fastp, clones called with MiXCR, in-frame beta chains kept. Each CDR3 protein appears once, grouped with its most common genes and DNA. For this sample there are about 570,000 distinct CDR3 sequences; approximately 40% appear just once. 48% of the sample is taken by the ten largest. The cysteine opens and the phenylalanine closes a CDR3 of 14 amino acids. Kept here is only the CDR3 DNA, which spans 42 bases and is read in frame from base 1. The junction shows trimming of 5 bases on V and 1 base on J, plus 11 bases between the germline ends. As encoded in the germline V gene, CDR1 is SGHTA while CDR2 is FQGNSA. The sample's treatment or condition label, decoded: in vitro stimulation with specific CMV peptide epitopes to enrich CMV-specific T cells.

This receptor was identified in a human donor in good health (CMV status not recorded). Some clones in this sample may be carry-over from other donors' samples. The rearrangement combines TRBV7-2 with TRBJ1-1, with the D gene not confidently named. The specimen comprised cultured PBMCs, sampled from culture after CMV antigen stimulation. The CDR3 reads as follows: CASSHAKRNTEAFF. The DNA sequence follows: TGTGCCAGCAGCCACGCCAAAAGGAACACTGAAGCTTTCTTT.